The 2 T cell receptor beta chains presented below share a single source sample, sequenced in a study of shared clonotypes between healthy human individuals. Method: immunoSEQ multiplex PCR; TCRdb's copy keeps in-frame clones and lacks some. This sample has approximately 500,000 clones; roughly 80% occur once, and the top ten carry 9.5% to 15%. The sample taken for sequencing was PBMCs. Every receptor here comes from a middle-aged woman in good health. Some clones in this sample may be carry-over from other donors' samples.

This clone has just one count. This chain connects TRBV18 to TRBJ2-3; D unresolved. The CDR3 covers 16 residues. The ends were cut back, 2 bases at V and 0 bases at J, with 12 bases in the middle. In germline, CDR1 is KGHSH, CDR2 LQKENI. For the CDR3, the DNA is TGTGCCAGCTCACCAAGCAGCACAGAGAGCACAGATACGCAGTATTTT. This sequence encodes CASSPSSTESTDTQYF.

Turning to this clone: A read error likely explains this, since a far larger clone differs by one base. Since no conserved phenylalanine or tryptophan closes the CDR3, a read error is the likely cause. Different DNA sequences within this sample yield the same CDR3. V and J are TRBV29-1 and TRBJ2-7; 12 bases map to TRBD2. The V gene end was trimmed by 7 bases and the J gene end by 7 bases; junction bases not matched to a gene: 8. Per germline, CDR1 SQVTM and CDR2 ANQGSEA. The CDR3 consists of 13 residues. DNA for the CDR3: TGCAGCGGGCGACTAGCGGGAGCCGGGGAGCAGTACCTC. Amino acid sequence: CSGRLAGAGEQYL.